The 17 T cell receptor beta chains listed next were all sequenced from one sample in a study of shared clonotypes between healthy human individuals. Using immunoSEQ multiplex PCR, the repertoire was profiled, and TCRdb retains in-frame clones only, with some absent. The table has around 200,000 clones, about 66% seen once. Sequencing was carried out using memory CD4+ T cells sorted from blood. The subset denotes: CD45RA-negative fraction. These TCRs come from a man younger than 40 in good health.

The gene calls are TRBV5-4 and TRBJ2-1; D might be TRBD2 (6 bases). The germline V and J ends were trimmed by 2 bases and 4 bases, with 13 bases remaining between them. Germline CDR1 and CDR2: SGHNT and YYREEE (reference sequence). The CDR3 is 15 amino acids. This CDR3 reads CASSFDISGYNEQFF. CDR3 DNA sequence: TGTGCCAGCAGCTTTGATATTAGCGGATACAATGAGCAGTTCTTC.

This clone has at least ten counts. The rearrangement links TRBV28 to TRBJ1-5; D is uncertain. The CDR3 runs 14 residues. V lost 5 bases to trimming and J lost 5 bases, with 13 bases between them. Germline CDR1 reads MDHEN; CDR2 reads SYDVKM. This CDR3 is CASSQLGLYQPQHF. CDR3 in DNA: TGTGCCAGCAGTCAACTTGGTCTCTATCAGCCCCAGCATTTT. The variable domain in full, with the rest retrieved from reference TRBV28 and TRBJ1-5, is DVKVTQSSRYLVKRTGEKVFLECVQDMDHENMFWYRQDPGLGLRLIYFSYDVKMKEKGDIPEGYSVSREKKERFSLILESASTNQTSMYLCASSQLGLYQPQHFGDGTRLSIL.

The CDR3 DNA is TGTGCCATCAGTGAGATCGGGCCCACCGCCGGGGAGCTGTTTTTT. Encoded protein: CAISEIGPTAGELFF. V gene TRBV10-3 combines with J gene TRBJ2-2; no firm D call. Germline assignment: CDR1 ENHRY and CDR2 SYGVKD. The V and J ends lost 2 bases and 6 bases respectively, with 13 bases between them. The CDR3 runs 15 residues.

V and J are TRBV5-1 and TRBJ2-5; 9 bases map to TRBD1. Germline V gene lookup returns CDR1 SGHRS and CDR2 YFSETQ. V lost 1 base to trimming and J lost 2 bases; unmatched junction nucleotides: 6. This CDR3 spans 16 amino acids. CDR3: CASSLSGQGGQETQYF. The CDR3 nucleotides are TGCGCCAGCAGCTTGTCGGGACAGGGAGGTCAAGAGACCCAGTACTTC.

The chain has TRBV28 and TRBJ2-7, with 9 bases matching TRBD1. The CDR3 contains 16 residues. V shed 4 bases, J shed 1 base, and the junction held 8 bases outside the gene matches. The V gene's germline CDR1 is MDHEN and CDR2 SYDVKM. DNA for the CDR3: TGTGCCAGCAGTTCCCCTCGGGACAGGGCTTCCTACGAGCAGTACTTC. This codes for CASSSPRDRASYEQYF.

The rearrangement uses TRBV5-1 and TRBJ2-3; D is perhaps TRBD1 (5 bases). The CDR3 contains 15 residues. Germline V gene data show CDR1 as SGHRS and CDR2 as YFSETQ. V dropped 1 base and J dropped 3 bases, with 12 bases sitting between them. The DNA of the CDR3 is TGCGCCAGCAGCTTGACAGGCGTTCGGACAGATACGCAGTATTTT. Translated: CASSLTGVRTDTQYF.

In this sample, this clone turned up once. This is likely an artifact of a read error, given a far larger clone one base away. This CDR3 reads CASSLITGTSYEQYF. The CDR3, as DNA: TGTGCCAGCAGCTTGATTACAGGGACCTCCTACGAGCAGTACTTC. The rearrangement joins TRBV5-4 to TRBJ2-7, with a tentative D call TRBD1 (6 bases). Germline V lookup: CDR1 SGHNT, CDR2 YYREEE (reference sequence). The ends were cut back, 1 base at V and 0 bases at J, with 11 bases in the middle. The CDR3 contains 15 residues.

This clone occurred once. The gene calls are TRBV9 and TRBJ2-1; D is unclear. Germline V gene sequence: CDR1 SGDLS, CDR2 YYNGEE. The V and J ends lost 0 bases and 6 bases respectively, with 19 bases between them. This CDR3 is 17 amino acids long. CDR3 protein: CASSVAPVSRIRNEQFF. For the CDR3, the DNA is TGTGCCAGCAGCGTAGCTCCCGTAAGTAGGATCCGCAATGAGCAGTTCTTC.

The rearrangement joins TRBV7-2 to TRBJ2-1, with D possibly TRBD2 on 5 matching bases. Trimming left V 9 bases short and J 4 bases short, with 16 bases between. Germline V gene lookup returns CDR1 SGHTA and CDR2 FQGNSA. This CDR3 has 14 amino acids. The CDR3 here is CASKKGGSYNEQFF. Here the CDR3 DNA reads TGTGCCAGTAAGAAGGGCGGGTCATACAATGAGCAGTTCTTC.

The V and J genes are TRBV7-9 and TRBJ2-3; D gene uncertain. The CDR3 spans 14 residues. The germline CDR1 and CDR2 sequences are SEHNR and FQNEAQ (reference sequence). V dropped 4 bases and J dropped 1 base, with 9 bases sitting between them. The CDR3 DNA follows: TGTGCCAGCAGCTCTGGTGGGGGCACAGATACGCAGTATTTT. It encodes CASSSGGGTDTQYF. Filled out from reference TRBV7-9 and TRBJ2-3, the complete variable domain reads DTGVSQNPRHKITKRGQNVTFRCDPISEHNRLYWYRQTLGQGPEFLTYFQNEAQLEKSRLLSDRFSAERPKGSFSTLEIQRTEQGDSAMYLCASSSGGGTDTQYFGPGTRLTVL.

The chain couples TRBV13 to TRBJ1-2; D is undetermined. The CDR3 is made up of 14 amino acids. Germline CDR1 reads PRHDT; CDR2 reads FYEKMQ (reference sequence). V was clipped by 1 base and J by 5 bases, with 11 bases between them. The CDR3 here is CASSLVTALYGYTF. The DNA for the CDR3 is TGTGCCAGCAGCTTAGTTACAGCCCTTTATGGCTACACCTTC.

This clone turned up a few times. The V and J genes are TRBV27 and TRBJ2-3; D is perhaps TRBD1 (6 bases). Germline V gene data show CDR1 as MNHEY and CDR2 as SMNVEV (reference sequence). Trimming removed 8 bases at V and 0 bases at J, with 15 bases between. This CDR3 has 15 residues. CDR3 sequence: CASATQGRSTDTQYF. For the CDR3, the DNA is TGTGCCAGCGCAACGCAGGGGCGAAGCACAGATACGCAGTATTTT.

The chain has TRBV29-1 and TRBJ2-1; possibly TRBD1 for D (6 bases). V shed 4 bases and J shed 0 bases, with 13 bases lying between them. CDR1 and CDR2 from the germline V gene are SQVTM and ANQGSEA. The CDR3 has 15 amino acids. CDR3 protein: CSVVGGGSSYNEQFF. The CDR3 bases are TGCAGCGTTGTAGGTGGGGGCAGCTCCTACAATGAGCAGTTCTTC.

This clone appeared a few times. In nucleotides, the CDR3 is TGTGCCAGTAGTATAGGGAAGACTACTCGGACCCAGTACTTC. Residues: CASSIGKTTRTQYF. V gene TRBV19 combines with J gene TRBJ2-5; D may be TRBD2 (5 bases). CDR3 size: 14 residues. CDR1 is LNHDA and CDR2 is SQIVND in the germline V gene (reference sequence). V was cut by 1 base and J by 7 bases, with 13 bases left in between.

This clone came up a few times. The identical CDR3 is also encoded by other nucleotide sequences in the sample. The chain couples TRBV7-3 to TRBJ1-2; 7 nucleotides line up with TRBD1. Losses at the gene ends were 5 bases for V and 5 bases for J; bases not matched to a gene: 2. The CDR3 is 12 residues long. Germline V CDR1 and CDR2: SGHTA, FQGTGA. CDR3 loop: CASSQTGYGYTF. Here the CDR3 DNA reads TGTGCCAGCAGCCAGACAGGGTATGGCTACACCTTC.

This sequence joins TRBV6-1 and TRBJ1-5; a weak D match, TRBD1 (6 bases). The CDR3 has 15 residues. Germline lookup yields CDR1 MNHNS and CDR2 SASEGT. V dropped 4 bases and J dropped 6 bases, with 16 bases sitting between them. The CDR3 loop reads CASSVEQGARQPQHF. CDR3 coding DNA: TGTGCCAGCAGTGTCGAACAGGGTGCTCGTCAGCCCCAGCATTTT.

This chain uses TRBV28 with TRBJ2-7; 8 bases are shared with TRBD2. V dropped 5 bases and J dropped 0; count of bases not matched to a gene: 6. This CDR3 comprises 15 residues. CDR1 is MDHEN, CDR2 SYDVKM, per germline. The CDR3, as DNA: TGTGCCAGCAGTCCTAGCGGGTCTCTCTCCTACGAGCAGTACTTC. Translation gives CASSPSGSLSYEQYF.